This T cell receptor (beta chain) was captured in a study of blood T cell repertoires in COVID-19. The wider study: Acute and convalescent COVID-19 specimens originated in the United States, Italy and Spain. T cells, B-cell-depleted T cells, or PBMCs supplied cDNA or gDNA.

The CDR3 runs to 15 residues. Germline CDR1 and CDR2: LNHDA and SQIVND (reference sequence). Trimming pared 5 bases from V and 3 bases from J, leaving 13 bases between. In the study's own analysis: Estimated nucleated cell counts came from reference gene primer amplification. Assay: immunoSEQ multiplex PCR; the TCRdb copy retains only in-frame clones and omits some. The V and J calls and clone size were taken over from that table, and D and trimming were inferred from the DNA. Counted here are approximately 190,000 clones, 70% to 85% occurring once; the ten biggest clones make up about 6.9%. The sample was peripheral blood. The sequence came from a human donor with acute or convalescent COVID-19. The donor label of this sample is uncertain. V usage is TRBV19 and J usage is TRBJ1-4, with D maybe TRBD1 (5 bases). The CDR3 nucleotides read TGTGCCAGTAGTTTGCGGGACGGTCCTAATGAAAAACTGTTTTTT. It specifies CASSLRDGPNEKLFF.